This TCR beta chain was sequenced for a study of CD8 T cells in Susac syndrome. CDR1 and CDR2 (germline): SGHRS, YFSETQ. The CDR3 spans 12 residues. V was trimmed by 1 base and J by 10 bases, leaving 9 bases between them. The table lists this clonotype with a few counts. cDNA came from about 0.46 to 1 ug RNA primed by random hexamers. TCRdb independently ran MiXCR on the immunoSEQ multiplex PCR reads; one entry per CDR3 protein. The sample carries 210,000 or so distinct CDR3 sequences, about 94% recorded once. The chain has TRBV5-1 and TRBJ2-1; D call uncertain. The sequence was obtained from a human donor with Susac syndrome. Source material: CD4+ T cells from PBMCs. CDR3 sequence: CASSLNLLEQFF. The CDR3 DNA follows: TGCGCCAGCAGCTTGAATCTGTTAGAGCAGTTCTTC.